One sample yielded the 29 T cell receptor beta chains listed below, sequenced in a study of cytomegalovirus exposure and HLA in healthy donors. The assay was immunoSEQ multiplex PCR, and TCRdb's table has in-frame clones only and misses some. The sample lists roughly 330,000 clones; about 90% were seen once. Material for sequencing was PBMCs. These receptors all come from a woman in her 30s in good health and CMV-seropositive.

To note about this clone: This sample also contains other DNA sequences that code for the same CDR3. The V call is TRBV28, the J call TRBJ2-7; 8 bases map to TRBD2. The J segment lost 0 bases and the V segment lost 2 bases, leaving 0 bases of the junction unmatched. Germline V CDR1 and CDR2: MDHEN, SYDVKM. The CDR3 totals 14 residues. CDR3 nucleotides: TGTGCCAGCAGTTTAACTAGCGGCTCCTACGAGCAGTACTTC. Translating gives CASSLTSGSYEQYF. The full variable domain, its missing parts supplied by reference TRBV28 and TRBJ2-7, is DVKVTQSSRYLVKRTGEKVFLECVQDMDHENMFWYRQDPGLGLRLIYFSYDVKMKEKGDIPEGYSVSREKKERFSLILESASTNQTSMYLCASSLTSGSYEQYFGPGTRLTVT.

J is TRBJ2-1 and V is TRBV5-4; D gene ambiguous. There are 14 residues in the CDR3. CDR1 is SGHNT, CDR2 YYREEE, per germline (reference sequence). Trimming took off 0 bases at V and 4 bases at J, with 8 bases between the two ends. The CDR3 is CASSLGAEYNEQFF. DNA of the CDR3: TGTGCCAGCAGCTTGGGGGCGGAGTACAATGAGCAGTTCTTC.

The chain carries TRBV6-5 and TRBJ1-1, with D possibly being TRBD1 (5 bases). V was cut by 2 bases and J by 4 bases, with 11 bases left in between. Looked up from germline, CDR1 is MNHEY and CDR2 is SVGAGI. The CDR3 is 14 residues long. The CDR3 spells CASSYQRQSTEAFF. Written as DNA, the CDR3 is TGTGCCAGCAGTTACCAACGACAGAGCACTGAAGCTTTCTTT.

This CDR3 reads CSANTDTQYF. The DNA for the CDR3 is TGCAGTGCCAATACAGATACGCAGTATTTT. The chain recombines TRBV20-1 with TRBJ2-3; D not resolved. The CDR3 has 10 residues. V lost 6 bases to trimming and J lost 3 bases, with 4 bases between them. Per the germline V gene, CDR1 is DFQATT and CDR2 is SNEGSKA (reference sequence).

The V gene is TRBV10-3, the J gene TRBJ2-5, with TRBD1 identical over 7 bases. With 6 bases clipped from V and 3 bases from J, the junction kept 7 bases outside the gene matches. CDR1 is ENHRY, CDR2 SYGVKD, per germline. The CDR3 is 14 residues long. The CDR3 region has the DNA TGTGCCATCAGGATGGACAGGTCTAAAGAGACCCAGTACTTC. It yields the protein CAIRMDRSKETQYF.

The rearrangement joins TRBV5-1 to TRBJ1-2; D possibly corresponds to TRBD1 (5 bases). CDR3 length: 16 amino acids. With 2 bases removed from V and 5 bases from J, the gap between germline ends came to 19 bases. Germline loops: CDR1 SGHRS, CDR2 YFSETQ. The CDR3 bases are TGCGCCAGCAGCTTTGGGTTACCTAATCAGGGATATGGCTACACCTTC. Translated: CASSFGLPNQGYGYTF.

The gene calls are TRBV18 and TRBJ2-3, with 11 positions matching TRBD2. V was pared by 5 bases and J by 2 bases, with 3 bases of the junction left unmatched. This CDR3 spans 15 amino acids. Per germline, CDR1 KGHSH and CDR2 LQKENI. This CDR3 is CASSLTSGVTDTQYF. CDR3 nucleotide sequence: TGTGCCAGCTCATTGACTAGCGGGGTCACAGATACGCAGTATTTT.

In its sample, this clone was seen many times. At the DNA level, this CDR3 is encoded by other sequences in the same sample as well. V gene TRBV4-3 combines with J gene TRBJ1-2, with a possible D match to TRBD1 (6 bases). V was shortened by 0 bases and J by 4 bases, with 9 bases between the two germline ends. This CDR3 region has 14 residues. Germline CDR1 reads LGHNA; CDR2 reads YSLEER. The CDR3 nucleotides are TGCGCCAGCAGCCAAGAAGGGGGACGCTATGGCTACACCTTC. This encodes CASSQEGGRYGYTF.

J is TRBJ2-3 and V is TRBV5-1; tentative D call: TRBD1 (5 bases). V lost 4 bases, J lost 1 base, and 10 bases lay in between. Germline values: CDR1 SGHRS, CDR2 YFSETQ. This CDR3 is 14 amino acids long. CDR3 bases: TGCGCCAGCAGCCCCGACAGAGGCACAGATACGCAGTATTTT. It is translated as CASSPDRGTDTQYF.

The chain employs TRBV28 and TRBJ1-5, with a possible D match to TRBD1 (6 bases). Germline lookup yields CDR1 MDHEN and CDR2 SYDVKM. The CDR3 has 13 residues. Deletions cut 6 bases from V and 2 bases from J, with 8 bases between. The CDR3 DNA is TGTGCCAGCAGGAGGGGGGGCAATCAGCCCCAGCATTTT. Translation gives CASRRGGNQPQHF. The complete variable domain, with remaining parts taken from reference TRBV28 and TRBJ1-5, reads DVKVTQSSRYLVKRTGEKVFLECVQDMDHENMFWYRQDPGLGLRLIYFSYDVKMKEKGDIPEGYSVSREKKERFSLILESASTNQTSMYLCASRRGGNQPQHFGDGTRLSIL.

The CDR3 nucleotides are TGTGCCAGCAGCCCGGGGGGCGCCGGTTACGAGCAGTACTTC. Residues: CASSPGGAGYEQYF. The genes are TRBV27 and TRBJ2-7, with D perhaps TRBD2 (7 bases). This CDR3 is built from 14 residues. Per germline, CDR1 MNHEY and CDR2 SMNVEV (reference sequence). V lost 6 bases and J lost 4, with 16 bases in between.

The V and J genes are TRBV25-1 and TRBJ1-1; D is uncertain. Trimming left V 2 bases short and J 0 bases short, with 7 bases between. Germline V gene lookup returns CDR1 MGHDK and CDR2 SYGVNS. The CDR3 runs to 14 residues. This CDR3 reads CASSEDIVNTEAFF. CDR3 sequence (DNA): TGTGCCAGCAGTGAAGACATTGTGAACACTGAAGCTTTCTTT.

V gene TRBV11-2 combines with J gene TRBJ2-1; 9 bases align to TRBD1. V was pared by 5 bases and J by 4 bases, with 9 bases of the junction left unmatched. Germline V gene lookup returns CDR1 SGHAT and CDR2 FQNNGV. The CDR3 runs 16 residues. The CDR3, as DNA: TGTGCCAGCAGCCCGGCCGGGACAGGGCCGTACAATGAGCAGTTCTTC. Encoded protein: CASSPAGTGPYNEQFF.

The CDR3 region is CASSEVPGGYGYTF. The CDR3 region has the DNA TGTGCCAGCAGTGAAGTTCCAGGCGGGTACGGCTACACCTTC. V usage is TRBV2 and J usage is TRBJ1-2; D unclear. Germline CDR1 is SNHLY and CDR2 is FYNNEI. Trimming took off 1 base at V and 8 bases at J, with 14 bases between the two ends. The CDR3 is made up of 14 amino acids.

The genes are TRBV14 and TRBJ1-2; maybe TRBD1 (6 bases). The germline V and J ends were trimmed by 0 bases and 8 bases, with 16 bases remaining between them. Germline loops: CDR1 SGHDN, CDR2 FVKESK. The CDR3 runs to 15 residues. The CDR3 loop is CASSQEIRGARGYTF. CDR3 nucleotide sequence: TGTGCCAGCAGCCAAGAAATTAGGGGGGCGAGAGGCTACACCTTC.

The V gene is TRBV30, the J gene TRBJ2-7; possible D gene TRBD2, 6 bases. The germline CDR1 and CDR2 sequences are GTSNPN and SVGIG (reference sequence). CDR3 length: 14 amino acids. Trimming took 2 bases from V and 7 from J, leaving 18 bases between them. The CDR3 here is CAWSPPGLRSEQYF. The CDR3 DNA reads TGTGCCTGGAGTCCACCGGGACTTCGTTCGGAGCAGTACTTC. Drawing the rest from reference TRBV30 and TRBJ2-7, the complete variable domain is SQTIHQWPATLVQPVGSPLSLECTVEGTSNPNLYWYRQAAGRGLQLLFYSVGIGQISSEVPQNLSASRPQDRQFILSSKKLLLSDSGFYLCAWSPPGLRSEQYFGPGTRLTVT.

The chain carries TRBV9 and TRBJ2-7, with 10 bases aligning to TRBD1. The CDR3 has 14 residues. The germline CDR1 and CDR2 sequences are SGDLS and YYNGEE. V gave up 3 bases and J gave up 1 base; unmatched junction bases: 1. The CDR3 spells CASSGTGGSYEQYF. The DNA of the CDR3 is TGTGCCAGCAGCGGGACAGGGGGGTCCTACGAGCAGTACTTC.

This rearrangement joins TRBV7-3 to TRBJ1-5; D is unresolved. This CDR3 contains 11 residues. V was pared by 3 bases and J by 10 bases, with 7 bases between. Germline loops: CDR1 SGHTA, CDR2 FQGTGA. CDR3: CASSFFTPQHF. DNA of the CDR3: TGTGCCAGCAGCTTCTTCACCCCCCAGCATTTT.

V is TRBV7-2 and J is TRBJ2-5; 15 bases line up with TRBD2. The length of the CDR3 is 17 residues. V was pared by 4 bases and J by 5 bases, with 8 bases of the junction left unmatched. In germline, CDR1 is SGHTA, CDR2 FQGNSA. The CDR3 protein is CASSSRTSGGAAETQYF. The CDR3 DNA sequence: TGTGCCAGCAGCTCCAGGACTAGCGGGGGGGCGGCGGAGACCCAGTACTTC.

V usage is TRBV27 and J usage is TRBJ2-7; 7 positions agree with TRBD2. CDR3 length equals 16 residues. CDR1 and CDR2 from the germline V gene are MNHEY and SMNVEV (reference sequence). The trim removed 3 bases at V and 1 base at J, leaving 9 bases unmatched. CDR3 amino acids: CASSLKFSSGSYEQYF. DNA of the CDR3: TGTGCCAGCAGTTTGAAATTTTCTAGCGGATCCTACGAGCAGTACTTC.

The chain has TRBV6-4 and TRBJ1-1; unclear D gene. Trimming took 1 base from V and 0 from J, leaving 15 bases between them. The germline CDR1 and CDR2 sequences are MRHNA and SNTAGT. The CDR3 totals 17 residues. The CDR3: CASSDFGGTHMNTEAFF. In DNA form, the CDR3 reads TGTGCCAGCAGTGACTTCGGAGGTACCCACATGAACACTGAAGCTTTCTTT.

The J gene is TRBJ2-2, the V gene TRBV28; no definite D call. The germline V and J ends were trimmed by 2 bases and 5 bases, with 15 bases remaining between them. Germline values: CDR1 MDHEN, CDR2 SYDVKM. The CDR3 spans 16 residues. The CDR3 bases are TGTGCCAGCAGTTTAATCACCTTAAAATATACCGGGGAGCTGTTTTTT. This encodes CASSLITLKYTGELFF.

The rearrangement links TRBV5-1 to TRBJ2-5, with TRBD2 identical over 7 bases. The trim removed 4 bases at V and 4 bases at J, leaving 13 bases unmatched. CDR3 length: 16 amino acids. Germline assignment: CDR1 SGHRS and CDR2 YFSETQ. The CDR3, as DNA: TGCGCCAGCAGCATACCCGGGACGGGGGAGGGAGAGACCCAGTACTTC. Protein product: CASSIPGTGEGETQYF. The whole variable domain, remainder taken from reference TRBV5-1 and TRBJ2-5, is KAGVTQTPRYLIKTRGQQVTLSCSPISGHRSVSWYQQTPGQGLQFLFEYFSETQRNKGNFPGRFSGRQFSNSRSEMNVSTLELGDSALYLCASSIPGTGEGETQYFGPGTRLLVL.

The chain has TRBV21-1 and TRBJ1-1; the DNA was not used to check the table's D call, TRBD1. TRBV21-1 is classified as a pseudogene. The CDR3 runs 18 residues. CDR3: CASSKTVKPNRGGGEAFF. DNA for the CDR3: TGTGCCAGCAGCAAAACTGTCAAGCCCAACAGGGGCGGTGGCGAAGCTTTCTTT.

This clone was counted a few times. V usage is TRBV19 and J usage is TRBJ2-7; no clear D. The CDR3 spans 14 residues. V lost 6 bases, J lost 0 bases, and 12 bases lay in between. Per germline, CDR1 LNHDA and CDR2 SQIVND (reference sequence). The CDR3: CASSPRGSSYEQYF. DNA for the CDR3: TGTGCCAGTAGCCCTCGCGGCAGCTCCTACGAGCAGTACTTC.

The V and J genes are TRBV6-5 and TRBJ1-2; D ambiguous. Germline lookup yields CDR1 MNHEY and CDR2 SVGAGI. The CDR3 runs 14 residues. Trimming left V 0 bases short and J 8 bases short, with 13 bases between. This CDR3 is CASSYSTGALGYTF. The CDR3, as DNA: TGTGCCAGCAGTTACTCGACGGGTGCCTTAGGCTACACCTTC.

The gene calls are TRBV29-1 and TRBJ2-7; D may correspond to TRBD1 or TRBD2 (5 bases each). Trimming stripped 3 bases from V and 4 bases from J, with 10 bases between. Germline V gene lookup returns CDR1 SQVTM and CDR2 ANQGSEA. The CDR3 is 12 amino acids. This CDR3 is CSVEQGEYEQYF. CDR3 DNA sequence: TGCAGCGTTGAGCAGGGAGAATACGAGCAGTACTTC.

J is TRBJ1-2 and V is TRBV13; D is ambiguous. V was clipped by 0 bases and J by 4 bases, with 12 bases between them. This CDR3 region has 15 residues. CDR1 PRHDT and CDR2 FYEKMQ come from the germline V gene (reference sequence). CDR3 nucleotides: TGTGCCAGCAGCTTAGGCGAAGCACGAAGCTATGGCTACACCTTC. Protein sequence: CASSLGEARSYGYTF. Looking up the rest from reference TRBV13 and TRBJ1-2 gives the full variable domain: AAGVIQSPRHLIKEKRETATLKCYPIPRHDTVYWYQQGPGQDPQFLISFYEKMQSDKGSIPDRFSAQQFSDYHSELNMSSLELGDSALYFCASSLGEARSYGYTFGSGTRLTVV.

A note on this clone: Relative to the germline gene, one junction end is altered; a read error may explain this. The chain recombines TRBV6-5 with TRBJ2-3; D is perhaps TRBD2 (6 bases). The CDR3 extends over 11 amino acids. Germline CDR1 and CDR2: MNHEY and SVGAGI. The CDR3 bases are TGTGCCAGCAGCTCGACGGGCAGGACTACTTTT. Its protein product is CASSSTGRTTF.